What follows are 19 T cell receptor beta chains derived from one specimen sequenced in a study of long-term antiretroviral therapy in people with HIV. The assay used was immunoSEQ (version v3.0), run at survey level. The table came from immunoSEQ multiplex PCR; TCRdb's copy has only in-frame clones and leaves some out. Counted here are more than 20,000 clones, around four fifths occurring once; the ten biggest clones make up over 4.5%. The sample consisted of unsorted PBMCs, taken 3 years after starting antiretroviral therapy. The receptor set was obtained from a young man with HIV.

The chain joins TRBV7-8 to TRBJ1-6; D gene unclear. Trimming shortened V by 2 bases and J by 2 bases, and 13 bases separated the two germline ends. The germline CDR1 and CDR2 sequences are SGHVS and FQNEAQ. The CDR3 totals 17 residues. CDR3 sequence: CASSLSGRVAYNSPLHF. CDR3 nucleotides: TGTGCCAGCAGCTTATCTGGGAGGGTGGCCTATAATTCACCCCTCCACTTT.

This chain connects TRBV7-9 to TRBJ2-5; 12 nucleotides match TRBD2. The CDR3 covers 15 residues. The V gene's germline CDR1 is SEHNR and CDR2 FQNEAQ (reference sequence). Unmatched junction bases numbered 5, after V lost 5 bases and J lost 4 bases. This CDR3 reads CASSPPSGGVETQYF. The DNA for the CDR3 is TGTGCCAGCAGCCCCCCTAGCGGGGGGGTAGAGACCCAGTACTTC.

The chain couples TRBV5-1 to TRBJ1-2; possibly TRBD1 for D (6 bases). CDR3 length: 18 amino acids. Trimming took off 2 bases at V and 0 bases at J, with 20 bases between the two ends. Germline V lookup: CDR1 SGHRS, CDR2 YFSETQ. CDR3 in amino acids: CASSFRGPADITNYGYTF. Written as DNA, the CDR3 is TGCGCCAGCAGCTTCAGGGGCCCCGCGGACATAACTAACTATGGCTACACCTTC.

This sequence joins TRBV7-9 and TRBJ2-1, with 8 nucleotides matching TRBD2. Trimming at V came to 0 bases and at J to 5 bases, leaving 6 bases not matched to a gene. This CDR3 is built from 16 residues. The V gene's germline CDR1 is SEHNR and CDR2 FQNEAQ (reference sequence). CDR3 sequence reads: CASSLASGGSDNEQFF. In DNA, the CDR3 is TGTGCCAGCAGCTTAGCCAGCGGGGGCTCGGACAATGAGCAGTTCTTC.

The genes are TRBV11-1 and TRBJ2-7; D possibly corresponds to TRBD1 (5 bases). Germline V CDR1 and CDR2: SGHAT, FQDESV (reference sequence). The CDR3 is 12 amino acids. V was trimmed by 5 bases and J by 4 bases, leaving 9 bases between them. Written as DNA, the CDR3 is TGTGCCAGCAGCGATGACAGTTACGAGCAGTACTTC. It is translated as CASSDDSYEQYF.

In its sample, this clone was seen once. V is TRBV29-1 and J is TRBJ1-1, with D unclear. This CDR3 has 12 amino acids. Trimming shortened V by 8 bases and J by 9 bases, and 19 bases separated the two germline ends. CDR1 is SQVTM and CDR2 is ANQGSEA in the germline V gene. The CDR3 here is CSFWESAKQAFF. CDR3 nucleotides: TGCAGCTTTTGGGAGTCCGCCAAGCAAGCTTTCTTT.

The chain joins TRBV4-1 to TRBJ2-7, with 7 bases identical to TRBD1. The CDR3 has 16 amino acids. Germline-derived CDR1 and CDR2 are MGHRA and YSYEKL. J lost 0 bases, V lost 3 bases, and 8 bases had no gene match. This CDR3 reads CASSHPGQVGSYEQYF. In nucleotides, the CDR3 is TGCGCCAGCAGCCACCCCGGACAGGTTGGCTCCTACGAGCAGTACTTC.

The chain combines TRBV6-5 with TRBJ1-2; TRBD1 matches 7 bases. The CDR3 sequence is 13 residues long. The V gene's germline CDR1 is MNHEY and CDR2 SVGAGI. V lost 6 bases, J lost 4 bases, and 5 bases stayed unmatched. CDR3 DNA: TGTGCCAGCAGCACGGGACAGCCCTATGGCTACACCTTC. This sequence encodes CASSTGQPYGYTF.

DNA for the CDR3: TGTGCCAGCAGCGTAAAATCGGTGGGGGAAGCTTTCTTT. Translating gives CASSVKSVGEAFF. The V gene is TRBV9, the J gene TRBJ1-1, with no clear D. This CDR3 is built from 13 residues. V lost 1 base to trimming and J lost 8 bases, with 12 bases between them. Germline assignment: CDR1 SGDLS and CDR2 YYNGEE.

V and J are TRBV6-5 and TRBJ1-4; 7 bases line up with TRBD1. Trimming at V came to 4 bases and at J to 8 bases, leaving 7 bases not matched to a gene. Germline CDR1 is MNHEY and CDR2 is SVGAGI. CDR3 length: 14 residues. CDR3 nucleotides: TGTGCCAGCAGTTTGCCGGGACAGACGGAAAAACTGTTTTTT. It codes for CASSLPGQTEKLFF.

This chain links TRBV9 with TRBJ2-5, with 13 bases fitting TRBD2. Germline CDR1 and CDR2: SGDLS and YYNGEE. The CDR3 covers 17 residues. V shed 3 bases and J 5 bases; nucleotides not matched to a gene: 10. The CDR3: CASSDRLAGGLRETQYF. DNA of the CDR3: TGTGCCAGCAGCGACCGACTAGCGGGGGGCCTTAGGGAGACCCAGTACTTC.

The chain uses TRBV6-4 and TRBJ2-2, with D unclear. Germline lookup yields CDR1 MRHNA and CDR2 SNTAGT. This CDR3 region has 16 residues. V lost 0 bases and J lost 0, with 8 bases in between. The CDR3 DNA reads TGTGCCAGCAGTGACTCTGAGACAACGAACACCGGGGAGCTGTTTTTT. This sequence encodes CASSDSETTNTGELFF.

As DNA, the CDR3 is TGTGCCAGCAGTTTAGTGGGTCGGGGCGTCGATGAAGCTTTCTTT. This sequence encodes CASSLVGRGVDEAFF. This chain connects TRBV28 to TRBJ1-1; D perhaps matches TRBD1 (5 bases). The V gene lost 2 bases and the J gene lost 7 bases, with 17 bases spanning the gap. The length of the CDR3 is 15 residues. The V gene's germline CDR1 is MDHEN and CDR2 SYDVKM.

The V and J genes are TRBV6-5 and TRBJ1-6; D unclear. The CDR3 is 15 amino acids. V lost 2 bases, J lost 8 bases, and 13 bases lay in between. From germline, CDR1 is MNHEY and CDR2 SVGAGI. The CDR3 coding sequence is TGTGCCAGCAGTTACGGAGACCCCTTGGATTCACCCCTCCACTTT. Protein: CASSYGDPLDSPLHF.

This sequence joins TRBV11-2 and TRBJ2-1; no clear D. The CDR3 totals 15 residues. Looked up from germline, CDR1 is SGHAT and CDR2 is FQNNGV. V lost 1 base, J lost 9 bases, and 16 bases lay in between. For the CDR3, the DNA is TGTGCCAGCAGCTTAGTATCCCCCGTGGTGGCTGAGCAGTTCTTC. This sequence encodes CASSLVSPVVAEQFF.

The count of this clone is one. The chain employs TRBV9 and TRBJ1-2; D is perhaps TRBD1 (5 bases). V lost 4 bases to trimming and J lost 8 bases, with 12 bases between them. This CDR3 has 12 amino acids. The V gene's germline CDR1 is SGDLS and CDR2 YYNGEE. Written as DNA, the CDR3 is TGTGCCAGCAGCCAGGGATTTTTGGGCTACACCTTC. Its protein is CASSQGFLGYTF. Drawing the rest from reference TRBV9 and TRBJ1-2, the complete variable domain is DSGVTQTPKHLITATGQRVTLRCSPRSGDLSVYWYQQSLDQGLQFLIQYYNGEERAKGNILERFSAQQFPDLHSELNLSSLELGDSALYFCASSQGFLGYTFGSGTRLTVV.

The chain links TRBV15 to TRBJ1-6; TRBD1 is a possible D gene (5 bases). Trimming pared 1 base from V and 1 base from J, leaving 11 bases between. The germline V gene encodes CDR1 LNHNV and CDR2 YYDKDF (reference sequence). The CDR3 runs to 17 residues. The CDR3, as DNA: TGTGCCACCAGCAGAGCGATTCAGGGATCCTATAATTCACCCCTCCACTTT. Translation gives CATSRAIQGSYNSPLHF.

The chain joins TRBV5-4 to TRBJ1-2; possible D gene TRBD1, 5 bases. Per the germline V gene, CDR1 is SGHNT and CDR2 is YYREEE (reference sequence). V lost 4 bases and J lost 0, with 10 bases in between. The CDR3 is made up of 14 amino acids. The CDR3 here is CASSRGVTNYGYTF. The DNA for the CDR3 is TGTGCCAGCAGCCGGGGGGTTACTAACTATGGCTACACCTTC.

CDR3 amino acids: CASSVSGNTDTQYF. The CDR3 bases are TGTGCCAGCAGCGTCTCGGGGAACACAGATACGCAGTATTTT. This rearrangement joins TRBV9 to TRBJ2-3; D is perhaps TRBD2 (5 bases). Trimming took 2 bases from V and 2 from J, leaving 9 bases between them. The CDR3 is 14 residues long. Germline V lookup: CDR1 SGDLS, CDR2 YYNGEE.